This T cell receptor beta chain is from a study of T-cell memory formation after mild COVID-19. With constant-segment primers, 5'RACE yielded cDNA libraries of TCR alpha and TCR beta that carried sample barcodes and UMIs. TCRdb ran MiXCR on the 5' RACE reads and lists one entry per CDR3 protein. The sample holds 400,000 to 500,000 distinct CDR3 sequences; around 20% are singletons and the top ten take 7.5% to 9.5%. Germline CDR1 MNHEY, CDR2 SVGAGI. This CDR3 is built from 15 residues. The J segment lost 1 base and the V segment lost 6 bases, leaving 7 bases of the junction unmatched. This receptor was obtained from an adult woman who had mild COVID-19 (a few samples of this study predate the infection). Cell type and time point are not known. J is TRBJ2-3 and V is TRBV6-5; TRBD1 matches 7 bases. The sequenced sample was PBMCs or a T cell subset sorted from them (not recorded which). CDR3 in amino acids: CASRFDRVGTDTQYF. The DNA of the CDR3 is TGTGCCAGCAGGTTCGACAGGGTCGGCACAGATACGCAGTATTTT.